This T cell receptor (beta chain) came from a study of shared clonotypes between healthy human individuals (TCRdb year 2020). About the investigation overall: The cohort comprised a couple of women and three men aged 18 to 49 years. Per donor, leukapheresis produced somewhere between about 0.94 and 9.5 billion PBMCs. To increase sequencing depth and limit assay-specific biases, different laboratories used diverse techniques to prepare libraries and sequence TCR repertoires. Per donor, three plates each were used for CD4 naive and CD4 memory, two for CD8 naive, and one for CD8 memory. The study deeply sequenced blood TCR repertoires of several healthy adults to estimate repertoire size and the extent of clonotype sharing between individuals.

Healthy HIV-negative adults with no recently reported acute infections or vaccinations were included as donors. Every donor was a Caucasian adult living in Nashville, Tennessee, USA. CD4+ T cells were enriched by magnetic negative selection, after which naive cells were positively selected on CD45RA and the negative fraction was taken as the memory subset. After blood collection by leukapheresis, PBMCs were isolated using Ficoll-Histopaque density gradient centrifugation and then cryopreserved in the vapor phase of liquid nitrogen. Analytical flow cytometry was used to check the purity and quantity of every magnetically sorted T cell population. Each sorted fraction had its genomic DNA isolated and then quantified by UV absorbance on a Nanodrop 2000c. Points the paper makes about the study in general: Sampling was restricted to blood, and TCR repertoires in tissue are likely to differ from TCR repertoires in blood. Pairwise subsampling led to the expectation that sequencing depth would affect the degree of clonotype sharing among donors. Compared with non-shared clonotypes, clonotypes shared by all four sorted-subset donors had higher generation probabilities. Because the study included only a small number of donors, the genetic and exposure-history diversity represented was limited. Across four donors, about 5% of naive CD4, around 3.3% of naive CD8, approximately 2.5% of memory CD4, and 0.4% of memory CD8 clonotypes were shared. Larger estimated clonotype richness was generally found for naive subsets than for memory subsets. Incomplete sequencing was indicated by rarefaction of sorted-subset datasets, despite the large sequencing depth.

V and J lose 3 bases and 0 bases, and a span of 10 bases separates them. From the germline V gene, CDR1 is SGHDT and CDR2 is YYEEEE. Reading from cysteine to phenylalanine, the CDR3 counts 15 amino acids. Kept here is only the CDR3 DNA, which spans 45 bases and is read in frame from base 1. Concerning this clone: Its cognate antigen has yet to be identified. Nothing much larger sits one base from this clone, and base qualities are not available.

Using the deep immunoSEQ assay, multiplex PCR amplified TCR CDR3 regions from genomic DNA. Extracted genomic DNA from each cell subset was spread evenly across all wells of several immunoSEQ 96-well plates, with each plate serving as a replicate. For sorted subsets, approximately 190 ng of genomic DNA, equivalent to around 30,000 T cell genomes, went into each replicate PCR. Purified libraries were quantified with a Qubit 3.0 fluorometer, sized on a Bioanalyzer 2100, and re-quantified with the KAPA Library Quantification kit. Every immunoSEQ 96-well plate was sequenced on a separate single-read 150-cycle Illumina NextSeq 550 flow cell. The original methods were these. Because the immunoSEQ output held only junctional sequences and lacked quality scores, the filtering could not match the filtering applied to full-length reads. To assign V/J genes and CDR3, sequences were annotated using PyIR, a Python wrapper for IgBLAST v1.9, with IMGT germline references. Reads were filtered out if the reads had weak V/J assignments (E-value above 1e-6), no CDR3, stop codons, out-of-frame junctions, or ambiguous translated residues. V3J clonotypes were defined by identical inferred V gene, J gene, and CDR3 amino acid sequence. Percentage overlap between repertoires was computed as shared unique clonotypes divided by the size of the smaller repertoire. RTK rarefaction, the Chao1 estimator, and Recon v2.1 estimates of unobserved clonotypes were used to assess repertoire richness. OLGA was used to compute generation probabilities for all TCRbeta clonotypes that the gDNA method yielded from several donors. TCRdb re-hosts the immuneACCESS table, in-frame sequences only. Its copies lack some clones; in the studies checked, an unresolved V gene accounts for under half of them, and the cause for the rest is not known. V and J calls plus clone size are reproduced from that table; the DNA served to infer D and trimming. The sample profile shows about 360,000 clones; 73% of them were found once. The ten largest clones take up under 11% of the sample.

This receptor was obtained from a man aged 30 to 45 in good health. Material: memory CD4+ T cells sorted from blood. Reading the label with the study, this specimen's cell subset or site is: CD45RA-negative fraction. The receptor chain draws on TRBV5-6 and TRBJ2-1; TRBD1 is a possible D gene, resting on 6 matching bases. The CDR3 region reads CASSSQGSSYNEQFF. The DNA sequence reads TGTGCCAGCAGCTCCCAGGGGAGCTCCTACAATGAGCAGTTCTTC.